This T cell receptor (beta chain) was sequenced during a study of PD-1 blockade in classical Hodgkin lymphoma. With regard to this clone: Its matching antigen is unknown.

Germline CDR1 is SGHAT and CDR2 is FQNNGV. CDR3 size: 16 residues. The V segment lost 6 bases and the J segment 4 bases; nucleotides outside the gene matches: 8. Study-wide findings and caveats: Why repertoires differed is undefined; disease activity or prior therapy possibly contributed. CD4+ TCR diversity, unlike CD8+, rose significantly by C4D1.

Each of the patients experienced relapse following autologous stem cell transplantation, and their brentuximab vedotin exposure differed. Repertoires were generated with immunoSEQ multiplex PCR, while TCRdb's copy carries only in-frame clones and drops some. The sample carries some 41,000 clones, 86% recorded once. J is TRBJ2-1 and V is TRBV11-2; TRBD2 matches at 11 bases. The clonotype originates from a human donor with classical Hodgkin lymphoma. This material consisted of peripheral blood mononuclear cells (PBMCs), taken before the second cycle of nivolumab. This CDR3 reads CASRLSRTSGYNEQFF. The CDR3, as DNA: TGTGCCAGCAGGCTATCCCGGACTAGCGGGTACAATGAGCAGTTCTTC.